This record looks at one TCR beta chain sequence and its context. Germline-derived CDR1 and CDR2 are MGHRA and YSYEKL. This CDR3 has 17 amino acids. J lost 2 bases, V lost 3 bases, and 10 bases had no gene match. Only in-frame clones appear in the TCRdb table, and some are missing; sequencing was by immunoSEQ multiplex PCR. The table has millions of clones, approximately 93% seen once. The data stem from a study of shared clonotypes between healthy human individuals. The source of this sequence is a man younger than 30 in good health. Some clones in this sample may be carry-over from other donors' samples. The chain is built from TRBV4-1 and TRBJ2-1; 7 nucleotides align to TRBD2. The sequenced material came from naive CD4+ T cells from PBMCs. Subset defined: CD45RA+ positively selected. The CDR3 nucleotides are TGCGCCAGCAGCCAGAACCTGGCGGGAGTTGCCTACAATGAGCAGTTCTTC. Residues: CASSQNLAGVAYNEQFF.